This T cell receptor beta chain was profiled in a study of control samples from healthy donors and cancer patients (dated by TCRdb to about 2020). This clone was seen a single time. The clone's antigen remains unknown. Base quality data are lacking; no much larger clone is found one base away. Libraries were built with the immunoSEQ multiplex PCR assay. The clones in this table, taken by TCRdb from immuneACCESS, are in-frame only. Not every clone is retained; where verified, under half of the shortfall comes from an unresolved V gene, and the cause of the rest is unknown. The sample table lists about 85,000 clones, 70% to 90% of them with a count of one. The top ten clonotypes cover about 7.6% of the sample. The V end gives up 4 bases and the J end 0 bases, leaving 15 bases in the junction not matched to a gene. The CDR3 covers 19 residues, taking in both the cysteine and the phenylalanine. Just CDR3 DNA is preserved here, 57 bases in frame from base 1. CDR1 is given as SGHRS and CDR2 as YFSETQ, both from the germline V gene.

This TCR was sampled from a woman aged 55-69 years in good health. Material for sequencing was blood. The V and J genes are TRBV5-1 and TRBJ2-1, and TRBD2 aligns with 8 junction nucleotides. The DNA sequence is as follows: TGCGCCAGCAGCCGACGCTGGAGCGGGAGCCAAAGCTCCTACAATGAGCAGTTCTTC. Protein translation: CASSRRWSGSQSSYNEQFF.